This T cell receptor beta chain was retrieved from a study of OX40 agonist ivuxolimab in advanced cancers. This table comes from immunoSEQ multiplex PCR, and its TCRdb copy is limited to in-frame clones, with some not included. Altogether more than 45,000 clones are present, around 82% being singletons, with the ten largest covering under 4.5%. The CDR3 sequence is 12 residues long. Trimming removed 5 bases from V and 0 bases from J, with 5 bases in between. Looked up from germline, CDR1 is MNHEY and CDR2 is SVGAGI. The sample here was CD4+ or CD8+ T cells sorted from blood, taken in a trial of the OX40 agonist ivuxolimab. The sequence was collected from an adult with an advanced solid tumor such as melanoma, head and neck, liver or kidney cancer. The J gene is TRBJ2-7, the V gene TRBV6-5; D not resolved. CDR3 coding DNA: TGTGCCAGCAGTCCCCGCTCCTACGAGCAGTACTTC. This encodes CASSPRSYEQYF.